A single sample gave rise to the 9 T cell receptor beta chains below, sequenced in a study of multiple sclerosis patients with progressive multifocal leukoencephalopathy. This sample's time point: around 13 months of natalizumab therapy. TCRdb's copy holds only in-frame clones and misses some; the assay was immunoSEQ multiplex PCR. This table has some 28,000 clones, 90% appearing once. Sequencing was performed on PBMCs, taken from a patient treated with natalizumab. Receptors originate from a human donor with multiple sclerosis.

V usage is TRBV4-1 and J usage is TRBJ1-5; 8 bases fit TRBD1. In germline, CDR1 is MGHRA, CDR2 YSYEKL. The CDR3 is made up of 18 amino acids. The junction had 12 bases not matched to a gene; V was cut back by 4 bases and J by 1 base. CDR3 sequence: CASSPRTGYMGSNQPQHF. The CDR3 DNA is TGCGCCAGCAGCCCCCGGACAGGGTATATGGGCAGCAATCAGCCCCAGCATTTT.

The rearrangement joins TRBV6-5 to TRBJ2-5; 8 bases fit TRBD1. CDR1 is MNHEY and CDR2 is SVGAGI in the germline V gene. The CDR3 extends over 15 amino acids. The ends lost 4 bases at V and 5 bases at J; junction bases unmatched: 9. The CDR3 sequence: CASSCSRTGLETQYF. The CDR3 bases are TGTGCCAGCAGTTGCTCCCGGACAGGGCTGGAGACCCAGTACTTC.

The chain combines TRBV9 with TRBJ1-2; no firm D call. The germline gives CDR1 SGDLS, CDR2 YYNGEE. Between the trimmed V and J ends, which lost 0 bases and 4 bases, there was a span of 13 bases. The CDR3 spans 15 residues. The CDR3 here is CASSVGPEFGYGYTF. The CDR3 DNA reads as TGTGCCAGCAGCGTAGGGCCAGAATTCGGCTATGGCTACACCTTC.

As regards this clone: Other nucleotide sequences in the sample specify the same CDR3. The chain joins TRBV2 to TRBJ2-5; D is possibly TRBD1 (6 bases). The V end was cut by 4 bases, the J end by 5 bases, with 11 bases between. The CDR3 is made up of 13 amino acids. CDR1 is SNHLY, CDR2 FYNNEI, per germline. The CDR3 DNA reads TGTGCCAGCAGTGGGCAGGGGCTGGAGACCCAGTACTTC. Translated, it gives CASSGQGLETQYF.

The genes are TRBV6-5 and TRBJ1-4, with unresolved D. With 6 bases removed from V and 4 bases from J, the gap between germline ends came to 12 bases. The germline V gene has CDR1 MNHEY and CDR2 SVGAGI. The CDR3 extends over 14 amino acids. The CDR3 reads CASSPREFNEKLFF. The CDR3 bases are TGTGCCAGCAGCCCTCGGGAATTTAATGAAAAACTGTTTTTT.

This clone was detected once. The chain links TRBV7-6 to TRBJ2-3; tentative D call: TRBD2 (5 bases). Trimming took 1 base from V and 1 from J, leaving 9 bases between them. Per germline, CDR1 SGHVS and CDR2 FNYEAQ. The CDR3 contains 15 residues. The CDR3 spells CASSLVGRGTDTQYF. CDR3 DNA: TGTGCCAGCAGCTTAGTTGGGCGGGGCACAGATACGCAGTATTTT.

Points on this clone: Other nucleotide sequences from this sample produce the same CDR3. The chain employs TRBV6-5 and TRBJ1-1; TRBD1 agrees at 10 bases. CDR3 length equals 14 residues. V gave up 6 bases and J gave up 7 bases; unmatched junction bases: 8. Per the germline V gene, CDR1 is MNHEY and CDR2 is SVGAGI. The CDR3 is CASRFGQGVGEAFF. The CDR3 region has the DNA TGTGCCAGCAGGTTCGGACAGGGGGTTGGTGAAGCTTTCTTT.

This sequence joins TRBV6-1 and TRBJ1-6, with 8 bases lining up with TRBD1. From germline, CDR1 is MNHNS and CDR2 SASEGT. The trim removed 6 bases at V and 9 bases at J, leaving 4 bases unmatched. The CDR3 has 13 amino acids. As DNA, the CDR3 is TGTGCCAGCAGAACAGGGGGTACTTCACCCCTCCACTTT. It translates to CASRTGGTSPLHF.

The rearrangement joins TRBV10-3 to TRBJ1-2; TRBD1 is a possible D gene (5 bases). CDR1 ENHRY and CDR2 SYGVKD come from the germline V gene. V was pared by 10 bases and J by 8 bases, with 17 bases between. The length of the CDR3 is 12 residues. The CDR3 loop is CATWDAKWGYTF. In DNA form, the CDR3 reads TGTGCCACCTGGGACGCGAAGTGGGGCTACACCTTC.